The rows below give T cell receptor beta chains drawn from one sample of a study of human T cells and chemical hapten exposure. TCRdb reprocessed the RACE reads via MiXCR and lists one record per CDR3 protein. Among just under 40,000 distinct CDR3 sequences, roughly 13% were seen once, and the ten largest hold over 2%. The material sequenced was whole blood, taken in connection with sensitization to the hapten diphenylcyclopropenone (DPC). The receptors derive from a woman aged 35 to 49 with alopecia areata. Some clones in this sample may be carry-over from other donors' samples. Each CDR3 is given without its conserved first and last residue. D genes are given only for firm matches.

TRBJ2-5,TRBV10-3,-,AIGSPGVETQY
TRBJ1-2,TRBV12-2,-,ASRTRNRDSYGYT
TRBJ2-1,TRBV10-3,TRBD2,AISAGLARNNEQF
TRBJ1-5,TRBV28,-,ASHWGGSNQPQH
TRBJ2-5,TRBV24-1,-,ATSQTQETQY
TRBJ2-1,TRBV5-1,-,ASCRGGKNEQF
TRBJ2-1,TRBV28,TRBD2,ASSPEREWSEQF
TRBJ1-1,TRBV4-3,-,ASSQAGTEAF
TRBJ2-1,TRBV29-1,-,SVLAYSYNEQF
TRBJ2-7,TRBV28,-,ASREQGRKIYEQY
TRBJ2-7,TRBV12-3/TRBV12-4,-,ASSLVRYLPGHIYEQY
TRBJ1-2,TRBV4-1,-,ASSQESIGWGYT
TRBJ2-3,TRBV4-3,-,ASSQDFGVSTDTQY
TRBJ1-1,TRBV5-1,-,ASRWGTAEAF
TRBJ1-6,TRBV30,-,AWRVPGNSPLH
TRBJ1-1,TRBV28,-,ASSSNPMNTEAF
TRBJ1-1,TRBV29-1,-,SHKESDSHTEAF
TRBJ2-5,TRBV7-6,-,ASSPGVQETQY
TRBJ1-5,TRBV28,TRBD1,ASSSGDSVGGSNQPQH
TRBJ2-1,TRBV11-1,-,ASSVNMNNEQF
TRBJ1-1,TRBV28,-,ASSSNTEAF
TRBJ1-1,TRBV10-2,TRBD1,ASSGQGRNTEAF
TRBJ1-5,TRBV12-3/TRBV12-4,-,ASSFGAVLGQPQH
TRBJ2-7,TRBV28,TRBD2,ASSPTPGTSGDHEQY
TRBJ1-2,TRBV5-1,TRBD1,ASSTGQVGGDGYT
TRBJ2-2,TRBV6-2/TRBV6-3,-,ASRTGYTGELF
TRBJ2-1,TRBV20-1,TRBD2,SARSSGGIYNEQF
TRBJ1-2,TRBV19,TRBD1,ASSMNRGNYGYT
TRBJ2-3,TRBV5-1,TRBD2,TSSPPGLAGADTQY
TRBJ1-5,TRBV4-3,-,ASSQGASGQPQH
TRBJ2-3,TRBV12-3/TRBV12-4,-,ASSLRARGRDRLDTQY
TRBJ1-1,TRBV29-1,-,SVGVRIANPEAF
TRBJ2-1,TRBV20-1,-,SAPRDGRHEQF
TRBJ1-4,TRBV5-1,-,ASSSGVREKLF
TRBJ2-1,TRBV9,TRBD2,ASSPTPASGDEQF
TRBJ2-1,TRBV10-3,-,AITGGVNYNEQF
TRBJ2-7,TRBV28,-,ASTPAGAYSYEQY
TRBJ2-5,TRBV28,TRBD1,ASSTGGDETQY
TRBJ1-2,TRBV5-6,TRBD1,ASSTGQGRYYGYT
TRBJ1-6,TRBV5-1,-,ASSLDGDYNSPLH
TRBJ1-1,TRBV7-2,-,ASSLVMFVNTEAF
TRBJ2-5,TRBV12-3/TRBV12-4,TRBD2,ASSPRGGRQETQY
TRBJ2-6,TRBV7-9,-,ASSSAVGANVLT
TRBJ2-7,TRBV12-3/TRBV12-4,-,ASSLRRSSYEQY
TRBJ2-7,TRBV28,TRBD1,ASRITGAPYEQY
TRBJ2-7,TRBV4-1,-,ASSPRMGPYEQY
TRBJ1-2,TRBV28,-,ASRRTGTIYGYT
TRBJ2-1,TRBV10-3,TRBD1,AINPGQGSGEQF
TRBJ2-7,TRBV12-3/TRBV12-4,-,ASSLGQPSYEQY
TRBJ2-3,TRBV29-1,-,SVGRAESADTQY
TRBJ2-3,TRBV5-1,TRBD2,ASSQTSGTTDTQY
TRBJ2-3,TRBV30,-,AWKTSPGADTQY
TRBJ1-5,TRBV18,TRBD1,ASSPNRGNQPQH
TRBJ1-6,TRBV6-6,TRBD1,ASRGGSNSPLH
TRBJ1-4,TRBV29-1,-,SVVVGGDEKLF
TRBJ2-7,TRBV5-1,TRBD1,ASSSGGQGYNEQY
TRBJ2-3,TRBV28,-,ASSPIWRDGDTQY